This T cell receptor (beta chain) was documented in a study of blood T cell repertoires in COVID-19. For the study at large: Samples taken during acute and convalescent COVID-19 were collected in the United States, Italy and Spain. Sources were T cells, B-cell-depleted T cells, or PBMCs; the material itself was cDNA or gDNA.

The germline V gene encodes CDR1 SGHTA and CDR2 FQGNSA. Losses at the gene ends were 5 bases for V and 8 bases for J; bases not matched to a gene: 11. This CDR3 has 14 amino acids. Original methodology: Reference gene primer amplification yielded estimated nucleated cell counts. Method: immunoSEQ multiplex PCR; TCRdb's copy keeps in-frame clones and lacks some. V and J calls and clone size come straight from that table; D and trimming were deduced from the DNA. The table has about 130,000 clones, roughly four fifths seen once. The specimen sequenced was peripheral blood. The rearrangement joins TRBV7-2 to TRBJ1-2; 7 bases agree with TRBD1. The receptor was isolated from a man aged 60 to 75 with acute or convalescent COVID-19. The CDR3: CASSPPGQLEGYTF. The CDR3 coding sequence is TGTGCCAGCAGCCCACCGGGACAGTTGGAAGGCTACACCTTC.